The 30 T cell receptor beta chains in this list originate from one sample, sequenced in a study of radiation and T cells in renal cell carcinoma. Time point: blood 4 weeks post-SBRT, at nephrectomy. Treatment in this sample: 15 Gy SBRT to primary tumor, nephrectomy 4 weeks later. The table came from immunoSEQ multiplex PCR; TCRdb's copy has only in-frame clones and leaves some out. Found here are 50,000 to 70,000 clones, over 60% of them singletons; the top ten hold around 7%. This material consisted of blood, taken from a patient whose treatment included radiotherapy and nephrectomy. The receptors shown here come from a man aged 60-69 years with renal cell carcinoma.

The chain combines TRBV27 with TRBJ2-7; no firm D call. This CDR3 is built from 13 residues. Between the trimmed V and J ends, which lost 6 bases and 2 bases, there was a span of 11 bases. Per germline, CDR1 MNHEY and CDR2 SMNVEV (reference sequence). The CDR3 spells CASRGISAYEQYF. The CDR3 DNA reads as TGTGCCAGCAGGGGAATTTCCGCCTACGAGCAGTACTTC.

The chain is built from TRBV19 and TRBJ1-1; 9 nucleotides match TRBD1. V shed 7 bases, J shed 4 bases, and the junction held 4 bases outside the gene matches. CDR3 length equals 13 residues. Germline assignment: CDR1 LNHDA and CDR2 SQIVND (reference sequence). The CDR3 DNA reads TGTGCCAGTACCGCGACAGGGGGCACTGAAGCTTTCTTT. Its protein is CASTATGGTEAFF.

The genes are TRBV29-1 and TRBJ1-2; maybe TRBD1 (5 bases). Per germline, CDR1 SQVTM and CDR2 ANQGSEA. This CDR3 spans 14 amino acids. Trimming removed 1 base from V and 2 bases from J, with 11 bases in between. The CDR3: CSVEGLPGNYGYTF. CDR3 DNA sequence: TGCAGCGTTGAAGGTCTTCCAGGGAACTATGGCTACACCTTC.

The chain couples TRBV11-2 to TRBJ2-2; 8 nucleotides line up with TRBD1. CDR3 length: 17 amino acids. Germline CDR1 reads SGHAT; CDR2 reads FQNNGV. Unmatched junction bases numbered 14, after V lost 5 bases and J lost 6 bases. The CDR3 reads CASSTQPGGKVAGELFF. CDR3 bases: TGTGCCAGCAGCACGCAGCCAGGGGGCAAGGTGGCCGGGGAGCTGTTTTTT.

In this sample, this clone turned up a few times. This CDR3 reads CASRQNEAFF. The CDR3 nucleotides are TGTGCCAGCAGACAGAACGAAGCTTTCTTT. The chain joins TRBV2 to TRBJ1-1; D is unclear. This CDR3 region has 10 residues. Germline assignment: CDR1 SNHLY and CDR2 FYNNEI. With 6 bases removed from V and 8 bases from J, the gap between germline ends came to 7 bases.

V gene TRBV19 combines with J gene TRBJ1-4, with D unresolved. The V gene's germline CDR1 is LNHDA and CDR2 SQIVND (reference sequence). V was trimmed by 4 bases and J by 8 bases, leaving 14 bases between them. The CDR3 consists of 14 residues. The chain's CDR3 is CASSSYPSSEKLFF. The CDR3 coding sequence is TGTGCCAGTAGTAGTTACCCTTCGTCGGAAAAACTGTTTTTT.

The V call is TRBV19, the J call TRBJ1-4; D possibly corresponds to TRBD1 (5 bases). Germline CDR1 reads LNHDA; CDR2 reads SQIVND (reference sequence). This CDR3 spans 15 amino acids. Trimming took off 1 base at V and 13 bases at J, with 19 bases between the two ends. The CDR3, as DNA: TGTGCCAGTAGTATAGCCCGACGGGGGGGTAAAGTACTGTTTTTT. Residues: CASSIARRGGKVLFF.

This chain uses TRBV28 with TRBJ2-3; no firm D call. V lost 3 bases, J lost 1 base, and 14 bases lay in between. The CDR3 runs to 16 residues. Germline CDR1 reads MDHEN; CDR2 reads SYDVKM. CDR3 sequence (DNA): TGTGCCAGCAGTTTCGTATCTGGGATCGGCACAGATACGCAGTATTTT. Protein: CASSFVSGIGTDTQYF.

This chain links TRBV7-3 with TRBJ2-1; D is perhaps TRBD1 (5 bases). V lost 1 base and J lost 7, with 17 bases in between. Germline assignment: CDR1 SGHTA and CDR2 FQGTGA. This CDR3 comprises 16 residues. The CDR3 protein is CASSLRVGMGQNEQFF. CDR3 DNA sequence: TGTGCCAGCAGCTTAAGGGTGGGTATGGGGCAGAATGAGCAGTTCTTC.

This clone was detected ten times or more. CDR3 loop: CASSLGRNEQFF. DNA for the CDR3: TGTGCCAGCAGCTTAGGGAGAAATGAGCAGTTCTTC. V usage is TRBV7-8 and J usage is TRBJ2-1; D not certain. The V end was cut by 1 base, the J end by 7 bases, with 5 bases between. Germline V gene sequence: CDR1 SGHVS, CDR2 FQNEAQ. The CDR3 runs to 12 residues.

V usage is TRBV5-1 and J usage is TRBJ1-3; the D is unclear. In germline, CDR1 is SGHRS, CDR2 YFSETQ. The CDR3 has 14 residues. Trimming stripped 7 bases from V and 0 bases from J, with 11 bases between. Here the CDR3 DNA reads TGCGCCAGCCGACCCCCACACTCTGGAAACACCATATATTTT. Residues: CASRPPHSGNTIYF.

The chain is built from TRBV6-5 and TRBJ2-3; D possibly corresponds to TRBD2 (5 bases). Trimming removed 2 bases at V and 4 bases at J, with 13 bases between. There are 15 residues in the CDR3. Germline CDR1 is MNHEY and CDR2 is SVGAGI. The CDR3 coding sequence is TGTGCCAGCAGTTACGAGGGTACCGTCTCAGATACGCAGTATTTT. This codes for CASSYEGTVSDTQYF.

The CDR3: CASSQDNQAGNTIYF. The CDR3 nucleotides read TGTGCCAGCAGCCAAGATAATCAGGCTGGAAACACCATATATTTT. The chain has TRBV5-5 and TRBJ1-3; no firm D call. Trimming removed 4 bases at V and 2 bases at J, with 13 bases between. This CDR3 has 15 residues. Per the germline V gene, CDR1 is SGHKS and CDR2 is YYEKEE (reference sequence).

The chain uses TRBV2 and TRBJ2-2; D may be TRBD1 or TRBD2 (5 bases each). The length of the CDR3 is 16 residues. Trimming removed 3 bases at V and 6 bases at J, with 17 bases between. Germline V gene sequence: CDR1 SNHLY, CDR2 FYNNEI. The CDR3 nucleotides are TGTGCCAGCAGTGAGGGGGAGCCCTATTTCGCCGGGGAGCTGTTTTTT. Its translation: CASSEGEPYFAGELFF. The complete variable domain, with remaining parts taken from reference TRBV2 and TRBJ2-2, reads EPEVTQTPSHQVTQMGQEVILRCVPISNHLYFYWYRQILGQKVEFLVSFYNNEISEKSEIFDDQFSVERPDGSNFTLKIRSTKLEDSAMYFCASSEGEPYFAGELFFGEGSRLTVL.

This clone appeared a single time. The chain carries TRBV28 and TRBJ1-5; D is uncertain. With 0 bases removed from V and 0 bases from J, the gap between germline ends came to 6 bases. CDR3 length: 15 amino acids. CDR1 and CDR2 from the germline V gene are MDHEN and SYDVKM. The CDR3 loop reads CASSLWRTSNQPQHF. The CDR3 DNA follows: TGTGCCAGCAGTTTATGGAGGACTAGCAATCAGCCCCAGCATTTT.

This clone occurred once. The CDR3 DNA reads as TGTGCCAGTAGTAAGAGCTCCTACAATGAGCAGTTCTTC. Its translation: CASSKSSYNEQFF. The chain carries TRBV19 and TRBJ2-1; the D is unclear. CDR3 length: 13 residues. CDR1 and CDR2 from the germline V gene are LNHDA and SQIVND (reference sequence). With 4 bases removed from V and 0 bases from J, the gap between germline ends came to 4 bases.

This rearrangement joins TRBV27 to TRBJ1-1; D call uncertain. The CDR3 is made up of 14 amino acids. Looked up from germline, CDR1 is MNHEY and CDR2 is SMNVEV (reference sequence). V was clipped by 6 bases and J by 1 base, with 12 bases between them. CDR3 nucleotides: TGTGCCAGCAGACTAGGGTCTACGAACACTGAAGCTTTCTTT. This gives the protein CASRLGSTNTEAFF.

This clone has a handful of counts. The chain joins TRBV6-5 to TRBJ1-6, with D possibly TRBD1 on 5 matching bases. Germline-derived CDR1 and CDR2 are MNHEY and SVGAGI. V lost 7 bases and J lost 7, with 11 bases in between. The CDR3 has 13 residues. This CDR3 is CASTGDENSPLHF. The CDR3 DNA follows: TGTGCCAGCACCGGGGACGAAAATTCACCCCTCCACTTT.

This clone was counted a few times. The V call is TRBV30, the J call TRBJ1-1; perhaps TRBD1 as D (5 bases). The CDR3 spans 15 residues. The V gene's germline CDR1 is GTSNPN and CDR2 SVGIG (reference sequence). Trimming stripped 0 bases from V and 4 bases from J, with 15 bases between. The CDR3 loop is CAWSVQGGGFTEAFF. Written as DNA, the CDR3 is TGTGCCTGGAGTGTTCAGGGCGGAGGATTCACTGAAGCTTTCTTT.

Notes on this clone: At the DNA level, this CDR3 is encoded by other sequences in the same sample as well. The rearrangement uses TRBV5-8 and TRBJ1-2, with D hard to call. V lost 1 base and J 5 bases, leaving 9 bases between the germline ends. The germline CDR1 and CDR2 sequences are SGHTS and YDEGEE. The CDR3 runs 13 residues. The CDR3 protein is CASSLQRSYGYTF. The CDR3 DNA reads TGTGCCAGCAGCTTGCAAAGGAGTTATGGCTACACCTTC. The full variable domain, in which reference TRBV5-8 and TRBJ1-2 provide the parts outside the CDR3, is EAGVTQSPTHLIKTRGQQATLRCSPISGHTSVYWYQQALGLGLQFLLWYDEGEERNRGNFPPRFSGRQFPNYSSELNVNALELEDSALYLCASSLQRSYGYTFGSGTRLTVV.

J is TRBJ1-3 and V is TRBV6-5; TRBD1 aligns across 8 bases. With V trimmed by 2 bases and J by 8 bases, 11 bases remained unmatched. CDR1 is MNHEY and CDR2 is SVGAGI in the germline V gene. The CDR3 covers 16 residues. The CDR3 protein is CASSYRTGSGVDTIYF. In DNA form, the CDR3 reads TGTGCCAGCAGTTACCGGACAGGGAGTGGTGTCGACACCATATATTTT.

This clone was found a few times. This CDR3 reads CAWTIARKQFF. The CDR3 DNA reads as TGTGCCTGGACCATAGCCAGGAAGCAGTTCTTC. The chain is built from TRBV30 and TRBJ2-1; D unresolved. This CDR3 is built from 11 residues. Trimming left V 4 bases short and J 11 bases short, with 12 bases between. The germline V gene has CDR1 GTSNPN and CDR2 SVGIG (reference sequence).

The chain is built from TRBV6-5 and TRBJ2-7, with 7 bases aligning to TRBD1. This CDR3 spans 14 amino acids. The junction had 2 bases not matched to a gene; V was cut back by 0 bases and J by 3 bases. CDR1 is MNHEY and CDR2 is SVGAGI in the germline V gene. The CDR3 region is CASSYSAGGYEQYF. CDR3 in DNA: TGTGCCAGCAGTTACTCGGCAGGGGGCTACGAGCAGTACTTC.

J is TRBJ1-2 and V is TRBV5-1; no firm D call. The germline V gene encodes CDR1 SGHRS and CDR2 YFSETQ. V lost 3 bases to trimming and J lost 4 bases, with 10 bases between them. This CDR3 contains 13 residues. The CDR3 here is CASSSQEVYGYTF. In DNA form, the CDR3 reads TGCGCCAGCAGCTCTCAAGAGGTCTATGGCTACACCTTC. The full variable domain, with the rest looked up from reference TRBV5-1 and TRBJ1-2, is KAGVTQTPRYLIKTRGQQVTLSCSPISGHRSVSWYQQTPGQGLQFLFEYFSETQRNKGNFPGRFSGRQFSNSRSEMNVSTLELGDSALYLCASSSQEVYGYTFGSGTRLTVV.

The rearrangement joins TRBV28 to TRBJ2-3; no reliable D call. CDR3 length: 15 residues. The germline gives CDR1 MDHEN, CDR2 SYDVKM. The ends were cut back, 5 bases at V and 0 bases at J, with 12 bases in the middle. CDR3 sequence (DNA): TGTGCCAGCAGTGCCGACCCTACTAGCACAGATACGCAGTATTTT. Amino acid sequence: CASSADPTSTDTQYF.

The chain carries TRBV19 and TRBJ2-3; D is uncertain. The CDR3 runs 15 residues. CDR1 and CDR2 from the germline V gene are LNHDA and SQIVND (reference sequence). Trimming removed 6 bases from V and 4 bases from J, with 17 bases in between. In DNA form, the CDR3 reads TGTGCCAGTAGGAAGGGTAGGTCTGGCCCAGATACGCAGTATTTT. This gives the protein CASRKGRSGPDTQYF.

This chain links TRBV11-2 with TRBJ2-1; 8 bases agree with TRBD2. Germline CDR1 SGHAT, CDR2 FQNNGV. The CDR3 sequence is 16 residues long. The V segment lost 1 base and the J segment 5 bases; nucleotides outside the gene matches: 7. The CDR3 DNA reads TGTGCCAGCAGCTTAGGTTCTAGCGGGTCAGACAATGAGCAGTTCTTC. Encoded protein: CASSLGSSGSDNEQFF.

This rearrangement joins TRBV7-2 to TRBJ1-4; D remains ambiguous. V was shortened by 5 bases and J by 8 bases, with 18 bases between the two germline ends. The CDR3 runs to 15 residues. Germline CDR1 reads SGHTA; CDR2 reads FQGNSA. The CDR3 bases are TGTGCCAGCAGCGTAAGTGGCGGAGCGGGGGAAAAACTGTTTTTT. Translated: CASSVSGGAGEKLFF.

The chain joins TRBV5-6 to TRBJ1-5; the D gene is possibly TRBD1 (6 bases). The CDR3 contains 13 residues. The V gene lost 2 bases and the J gene lost 11 bases, with 14 bases spanning the gap. CDR1 SGHDT and CDR2 YYEEEE come from the germline V gene. The CDR3 protein is CASSFGGGQTQHF. The CDR3 DNA reads TGTGCCAGCAGCTTTGGGGGGGGCCAGACCCAGCATTTT.

The table lists this clone with a few counts. V usage is TRBV4-3 and J usage is TRBJ2-5, with TRBD1 matching over 8 bases. This CDR3 has 16 residues. Losses at the gene ends were 0 bases for V and 5 bases for J; bases not matched to a gene: 8. Per the germline V gene, CDR1 is LGHNA and CDR2 is YSLEER. The CDR3 DNA reads as TGCGCCAGCAGCCAAGATGTTAGACAGGGGAGGGAGACCCAGTACTTC. It translates to CASSQDVRQGRETQYF.